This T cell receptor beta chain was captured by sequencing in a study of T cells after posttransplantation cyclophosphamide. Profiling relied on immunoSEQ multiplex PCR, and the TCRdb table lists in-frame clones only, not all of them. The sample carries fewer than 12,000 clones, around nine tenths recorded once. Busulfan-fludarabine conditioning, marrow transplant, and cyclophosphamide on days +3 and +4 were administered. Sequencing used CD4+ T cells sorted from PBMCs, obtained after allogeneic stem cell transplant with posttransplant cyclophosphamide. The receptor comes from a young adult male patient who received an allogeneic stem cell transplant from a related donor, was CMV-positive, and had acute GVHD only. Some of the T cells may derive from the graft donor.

Here the CDR3 reads CASSYSQTTNEKLFF. CDR3 coding DNA: TGTGCCAGCAGTTACTCCCAGACAACTAATGAAAAACTGTTTTTT. The chain has TRBV6-5 and TRBJ1-4; D unresolved. Germline lookup yields CDR1 MNHEY and CDR2 SVGAGI. Trimming removed 0 bases at V and 0 bases at J, with 5 bases between. This CDR3 is built from 15 residues.